This TCR beta chain was sequenced in a study of shared clonotypes between healthy human individuals (dated by TCRdb to about 2020). About the investigation overall: The cohort included a few men and a couple of women between 18 and 49 years of age. The study deeply sequenced blood TCR repertoires of five healthy adults to estimate repertoire size and the extent of clonotype sharing between individuals. To increase sequencing depth and limit assay-specific biases, TCR repertoire library preparation and sequencing were carried out by different laboratories using diverse techniques. Each donor's leukapheresis produced roughly between roughly 0.85 and 9.5 billion PBMCs. For each donor, three plates each were used for CD4 naive and CD4 memory, two plates were used for CD8 naive, and one plate was used for CD8 memory.

Donors were healthy HIV-negative adults with no recently reported acute infections or vaccinations. Every donor was a Caucasian adult living in Nashville, Tennessee, USA. CD4+ T cells were enriched by magnetic negative selection, after which naive cells were positively selected on CD45RA and the negative fraction was taken as the memory subset. Blood was obtained by leukapheresis, after which PBMCs were separated by Ficoll-Histopaque density gradient centrifugation and cryopreserved in liquid nitrogen vapor phase. Analytical flow cytometry was used to check the purity and quantity of every magnetically sorted T cell population. Genomic DNA was isolated from every sorted fraction and measured by UV absorbance on a Nanodrop 2000c. Findings and caveats that apply to the study as a whole: Across several donors, approximately 5% of naive CD4, roughly 3.3% of naive CD8, 2.3% of memory CD4, and over 0.35% of memory CD8 clonotypes were shared. Because the study included a small number of donors, the genetic and exposure-history diversity represented was limited. Rarefaction of sorted-subset datasets indicated incomplete sequencing despite the large sequencing depth. Pairwise subsampling led to the expectation that sequencing depth would affect the degree of clonotype sharing among donors. Larger estimated clonotype richness was generally found for naive subsets than for memory subsets. Compared with non-shared clonotypes, the clonotypes found in all four sorted-subset donors had higher generation probabilities. Sampling was limited to blood, and TCR repertoires in tissue likely differ from TCR repertoires in blood.

Using the deep immunoSEQ assay, multiplex PCR amplified TCR CDR3 regions from genomic DNA. Extracted genomic DNA from each cell subset was distributed evenly across all wells of several immunoSEQ 96-well plates, and each plate was treated as a replicate. For sorted subsets, about 220 ng of genomic DNA, equivalent to around 30,000 T cell genomes, went into each replicate PCR. Purified libraries were measured with a Qubit 3.0 fluorometer, size-checked on a Bioanalyzer 2100, and measured again with the KAPA Library Quantification kit. A separate single-read 150-cycle Illumina NextSeq 550 flow cell was used to sequence each immunoSEQ 96-well plate. Per the authors' processing: Because the immunoSEQ output included only junctional sequences and no quality scores, the filtering could not be the same as the filtering used for full-length reads. Sequences were annotated with PyIR, a Python wrapper for IgBLAST v1.9, and V/J genes and CDR3 were assigned using IMGT germline references. Reads were filtered out if the reads had weak V/J assignments (E-value above 1e-6), no CDR3, stop codons, out-of-frame junctions, or ambiguous translated residues. V3J clonotypes were defined by identical inferred V gene, J gene, and CDR3 amino acid sequence. The percentage overlap between two repertoires was calculated by dividing the number of shared unique clonotypes by the size of the smaller repertoire. Three approaches were used to assess repertoire richness: RTK rarefaction, the Chao1 estimator, and Recon v2.1 estimates of unobserved clonotypes. OLGA was used to compute generation probabilities for all TCRbeta clonotypes that the gDNA method yielded from a handful of donors. Sourced from immuneACCESS, this table was stored by TCRdb with only in-frame sequences that have V and J called. A share of the clones is absent; for the studies checked, an unresolved V gene accounts for under half, and the remainder has no known explanation. That table furnishes V, J and clone size, whereas the DNA furnished D and trimming. Within this sample are around 2,000,000 clones, with around 95% of them counted one time only. Together, the top ten hold roughly 0.13% of the sample.

Concerning this clone itself: Which antigen it targets is not known. The sample holds no much larger clone one base away, and base qualities are not on file.

CDR1 SGHAT and CDR2 FQNNGV were looked up in the germline V gene. From the cysteine through the phenylalanine, the CDR3 covers 14 amino acids. CDR3 DNA only is kept here, 42 bases in frame from base 1. Trimming at the junction amounts to 1 base on V and 0 bases on J, and the germline ends lie 4 bases apart. Sequencing was done on a sample of naive CD4+ T cells sorted from blood. Explained via the paper, the cell subset or site label denotes: CD45RA+ positively selected. The clonotype comes from a man aged 18 to 30 in good health. Recombination joined TRBV11-2 with TRBJ1-3; the D gene cannot be resolved reliably. The DNA reads TGTGCCAGCAGCTTAGCTTACTCTGGAAACACCATATATTTT. This yields the protein CASSLAYSGNTIYF.